These 17 T cell receptor beta chains were all obtained from the same sample, sequenced in a study of shared clonotypes between healthy human individuals. Data came from immunoSEQ multiplex PCR; TCRdb stores just in-frame clones and leaves some out. This table has approximately 2.4 million clones, approximately 95% appearing once. Sequencing was carried out using naive CD4+ T cells sorted from blood. Subset meaning: CD45RA+ positively selected. All receptors derive from a man between 18 and 29 years old in good health.

This clone was picked up one time. V is TRBV19 and J is TRBJ2-4, with 11 bases aligning to TRBD2. CDR1 and CDR2 (germline): LNHDA, SQIVND (reference sequence). Unmatched junction bases numbered 8, after V lost 5 bases and J lost 11 bases. This CDR3 comprises 14 residues. Written as DNA, the CDR3 is TGTGCCAGTAGTCCGCTAGCGGGGGGTAATTTTCAGTACTTC. As protein: CASSPLAGGNFQYF.

The chain carries TRBV28 and TRBJ1-5; D is ambiguous. V lost 1 base and J lost 0, with 7 bases in between. The germline gives CDR1 MDHEN, CDR2 SYDVKM. The length of the CDR3 is 15 residues. The CDR3 DNA reads as TGTGCCAGCAGTTTATTGGTAGATAGCAATCAGCCCCAGCATTTT. Its translation is CASSLLVDSNQPQHF.

V and J are TRBV2 and TRBJ1-2; D possibly corresponds to TRBD1 (5 bases). The CDR3 runs 12 residues. Trimming took off 7 bases at V and 2 bases at J, with 8 bases between the two ends. Germline V gives CDR1 SNHLY, CDR2 FYNNEI. The CDR3 region is CASKGVNYGYTF. The CDR3 nucleotides read TGTGCCAGCAAAGGGGTGAACTATGGCTACACCTTC.

The V gene is TRBV11-3, the J gene TRBJ2-3, with 11 bases fitting TRBD2. Unmatched junction bases numbered 0, after V lost 3 bases and J lost 4 bases. The CDR3 spans 14 residues. CDR1 is SGHNT, CDR2 YENEEA, per germline. CDR3 bases: TGTGCCAGCAGCTTTAGCGGGGGGGCAGATACGCAGTATTTT. Translation gives CASSFSGGADTQYF.

This rearrangement joins TRBV21-1 to TRBJ1-3. TRBV21-1 counts as a pseudogene. This CDR3 comprises 17 residues. The CDR3 here is CASSAQLPRDSGNTIYF. In DNA form, the CDR3 reads TGTGCCAGCAGCGCCCAGCTGCCTAGGGACTCTGGAAACACCATATATTTT.

The CDR3 bases are TGTGCCAGCAGCTTAGATGGACTAGTATTCAATGAGCAGTTCTTC. Its protein is CASSLDGLVFNEQFF. The gene calls are TRBV11-2 and TRBJ2-1, with TRBD2 matching over 7 bases. J gave up 6 bases and V 0 bases, and 5 bases lay outside the gene matches. Looked up from germline, CDR1 is SGHAT and CDR2 is FQNNGV. CDR3 size: 15 residues.

J is TRBJ2-7 and V is TRBV2, with 7 bases matching TRBD2. There are 13 residues in the CDR3. V lost 1 base and J lost 6; bases outside the gene matches: 3. Germline CDR1 and CDR2: SNHLY and FYNNEI. For the CDR3, the DNA is TGTGCCAGCAGTGAAGGGGGAGGGACCGAGCAGTACTTC. This sequence encodes CASSEGGGTEQYF. The whole variable domain, remainder taken from reference TRBV2 and TRBJ2-7, is EPEVTQTPSHQVTQMGQEVILRCVPISNHLYFYWYRQILGQKVEFLVSFYNNEISEKSEIFDDQFSVERPDGSNFTLKIRSTKLEDSAMYFCASSEGGGTEQYFGPGTRLTVT.

The genes are TRBV2 and TRBJ1-1; D is unresolved. The CDR3 consists of 13 residues. Per germline, CDR1 SNHLY and CDR2 FYNNEI. V shed 6 bases and J shed 1 base, with 9 bases lying between them. The CDR3 bases are TGTGCCAGCAGAAATTCTGGGAACACTGAAGCTTTCTTT. Amino acids: CASRNSGNTEAFF.

This chain links TRBV4-3 with TRBJ2-7; no firm D call. The V and J ends lost 1 base and 7 bases respectively, with 11 bases between them. The CDR3 sequence is 13 residues long. The germline V gene has CDR1 LGHNA and CDR2 YSLEER. The CDR3 here is CASSQVLVEEQYF. CDR3 DNA: TGCGCCAGCAGCCAAGTGTTGGTTGAGGAGCAGTACTTC.

V usage is TRBV5-1 and J usage is TRBJ2-3; 10 nucleotides line up with TRBD2. The V gene's germline CDR1 is SGHRS and CDR2 YFSETQ. There are 15 residues in the CDR3. With 2 bases clipped from V and 5 bases from J, the junction kept 5 bases outside the gene matches. The DNA for the CDR3 is TGCGCCAGCAGCTTCCGGACTAGCGGTGGAGATACGCAGTATTTT. As protein: CASSFRTSGGDTQYF.

This chain joins TRBV21-1 and TRBJ2-7. TRBV21-1 is labeled a pseudogene. This CDR3 is 16 amino acids long. The CDR3 loop reads CASSTNLHGLYWEQYF. CDR3 DNA: TGTGCCAGCAGCACTAATCTCCACGGGCTCTATTGGGAGCAGTACTTC.

V and J are TRBV5-4 and TRBJ2-7; D might be TRBD1 (5 bases). The V gene's germline CDR1 is SGHNT and CDR2 YYREEE (reference sequence). The CDR3 consists of 13 residues. Between the trimmed V and J ends, which lost 4 bases and 4 bases, there was a span of 12 bases. As DNA, the CDR3 is TGTGCCAGCAGCCGCTGGGGCCAATACGAGCAGTACTTC. It is translated as CASSRWGQYEQYF.

The J gene is TRBJ1-2, the V gene TRBV10-3; D unresolved. Deletions cut 0 bases from V and 4 bases from J, with 12 bases between. Germline assignment: CDR1 ENHRY and CDR2 SYGVKD. The CDR3 length is 15 residues. This chain's CDR3 is CAISESWESSYGYTF. CDR3 bases: TGTGCCATCAGTGAGTCGTGGGAATCGAGCTATGGCTACACCTTC.

The chain joins TRBV7-8 to TRBJ2-1; D might be TRBD2 (5 bases). V was cut by 0 bases and J by 8 bases, with 23 bases left in between. The CDR3 loop spans 18 amino acids. Germline CDR1 reads SGHVS; CDR2 reads FQNEAQ. CDR3 sequence reads: CASSLATAGNTRKDEQFF. The CDR3 coding sequence is TGTGCCAGCAGCTTAGCCACCGCCGGAAATACTAGGAAGGATGAGCAGTTCTTC.

This chain uses TRBV5-1 with TRBJ2-5; no definite D call. The CDR3 spans 10 residues. V was pared by 2 bases and J by 4 bases, with 0 bases between. CDR1 and CDR2 (germline): SGHRS, YFSETQ. The CDR3 DNA reads as TGCGCCAGCAGCTTAGAGACCCAGTACTTC. Translation: CASSLETQYF.

The table lists this clone with a count of one. CDR3 nucleotides: TGTGCCAGCAGCTTTCGTCGGACAGGGCTCTCTAGCACAGATACGCAGTATTTT. Protein: CASSFRRTGLSSTDTQYF. V gene TRBV5-6 combines with J gene TRBJ2-3; 8 positions agree with TRBD1. The germline V gene encodes CDR1 SGHDT and CDR2 YYEEEE. With 2 bases clipped from V and 0 bases from J, the junction kept 11 bases outside the gene matches. The CDR3 consists of 18 residues.

This chain connects TRBV5-1 to TRBJ2-2; D is perhaps TRBD1 (6 bases). Trimming stripped 1 base from V and 3 bases from J, with 7 bases between. This CDR3 spans 14 amino acids. Germline-derived CDR1 and CDR2 are SGHRS and YFSETQ. As DNA, the CDR3 is TGCGCCAGCAGCTTGTCAGGGGACACCGGGGAGCTGTTTTTT. Amino acid sequence: CASSLSGDTGELFF.